This T cell receptor (beta chain) was recovered during a study of cytomegalovirus exposure and HLA in healthy donors. Study details: As an earlier analysis found, 150 million to 200 million T cells yielded about 120 million unique TCR beta sequences. The study's early data release held about 85 million unique TCRs from HLA-typed donors. Study-wide results and caveats: A few chains linked to CMV were shown in vitro to be specific for CMV antigens.

V lost 2 bases and J 6 bases, leaving 22 bases between the germline ends. Germline-derived CDR1 and CDR2 are SGHTA and FQGNSA. The CDR3 runs 17 residues. Primers included in the PCR were 60 Vbeta and 13 Jbeta primers. TCRdb's copy holds only in-frame clones and misses some; the assay was immunoSEQ multiplex PCR. The table includes 150,000 to 200,000 clones, about 80% detected once. A few counts support this clone. Its matching antigen is unknown. Input material: PBMCs. The genes are TRBV7-2 and TRBJ1-2; D is possibly TRBD1 (5 bases). This receptor was identified in a woman in her 40s in good health and CMV-seronegative. As DNA, the CDR3 is TGTGCCAGCAGCTTAATGATTAGAGCCTCGGGAGGGGATGGCTACACCTTC. Protein: CASSLMIRASGGDGYTF.